A single T cell receptor beta chain is shown here with its context. Germline assignment: CDR1 MDHEN and CDR2 SYDVKM. V gave up 2 bases and J gave up 2 bases, with 10 bases separating them. The CDR3 consists of 15 residues. The record originates from a study of control samples from healthy donors and cancer patients. Sequencing used immunoSEQ multiplex PCR; TCRdb keeps in-frame clones, though not all of them. This table has fewer than 85,000 clones, 85% to 95% appearing once. The TCR was taken from a woman aged 55-69 years in good health. V is TRBV28 and J is TRBJ2-1; D not resolved. The sequencing sample was made of blood. The DNA for the CDR3 is TGTGCCAGCAGTTTAGTAGGTTCCACCTACAATGAGCAGTTCTTC. This encodes CASSLVGSTYNEQFF.